Reported below is one T cell receptor beta chain. Which antigen it targets is not known. It has no much larger one-base neighbor in the sample; base qualities were not kept. The data were taken from a study of identifying expanded T cells in peripheral blood (dated by TCRdb to between 2018 and 2021). For context, the study as a whole: Four technical replicates, made by sequencing separate aliquots from the same pool of genomic DNA, were compared pairwise.

Study-wide findings and limitations: Between technical replicates the binomial model flagged approximately 1.2 differentially abundant clones, whereas over roughly two weeks the binomial model flagged about 16.4 and over approximately four weeks around 18. Across all healthy-donor time intervals, the beta-binomial model significantly cut both the number of clones called differentially abundant and the false-positive rate. Variance in clone template counts between roughly two-week samples significantly increased with total template count across all healthy donors. The authors expected that over much longer intervals, such as months to years, biological variance in healthy repertoires might increase even further.

The germline V gene gives CDR1 as LGHNA and CDR2 as YNFKEQ. The CDR3 numbers 15 residues from cysteine through phenylalanine. The retained sequence is limited to the CDR3, 45 bases, with the frame set at the first base. At the junction V is shortened by 1 base and J by 1 base, with 10 bases in between. No immune events such as infections were documented for the healthy donors during the collection period. Blood repertoires from healthy donors were used as a training cohort for calibrating time-dependent variance in a beta-binomial model of differential abundance of T-cell clones. The training cohort included around 10 healthy donors, of whom 3 were female and 7 were male. The donors were between roughly 29 and 65 years old, with an average age of approximately 45 years. Whole blood, obtained from a commercial supplier, was collected from each healthy donor at three time points spaced about 2 weeks apart. For immunosequencing, genomic DNA was extracted from whole blood that had not been sorted.

TCRbeta CDR3 regions were profiled by bias-controlled multiplex PCR amplification of genomic DNA with the immunoSEQ Assay. The study's processing was this. The absolute abundance of each unique TCRbeta CDR3 region was quantified after sequences were collapsed and filtered. Differential abundance was tested with two models: a binomial (Fisher-equivalent) model and a beta-binomial model that adds time-dependent variance fitted from healthy donors. Clones with fewer than 5 combined templates were removed, and differential abundance was called for clones with a Benjamini-Hochberg FDR below 0.01. The form v = (b*log(k)+a)^2 was used to model beta-binomial variance as a function of total template count across the two samples. Drawn from immuneACCESS, this table holds only the in-frame rearrangements with V and J called that TCRdb kept. Clones are partly lost; checked studies trace under half to an unresolved V gene and leave the rest unexplained. The V and J calls and clone size are taken from that table; D and trimming were inferred from the DNA. In this sample the table shows more than 70,000 clones, 70% to 90% of which occur a single time. 5.6% of the sample goes to the ten largest clones.

The sequence is built from TRBV4-2 and TRBJ1-1; D gene: possibly TRBD1, on 6 matching bases. Input material: blood. The sequence was obtained from a person aged 18 to 70 in good health. The CDR3 protein sequence reads: CASSQVWTANTEAFF. Here is the DNA: TGTGCCAGCAGCCAAGTGTGGACAGCGAACACTGAAGCTTTCTTT.